The source of this T cell receptor (beta chain) is a study of T cell responses to AZD1222 COVID-19 vaccine. Using immunoSEQ multiplex PCR, the repertoire was profiled, and TCRdb retains in-frame clones only, with some absent. The sample carries about 140,000 clones, over 85% recorded once. The ends lost 6 bases at V and 7 bases at J; junction bases unmatched: 16. Germline assignment: CDR1 LNHNV and CDR2 YYDKDF (reference sequence). The CDR3 extends over 16 amino acids. This sequence was found in an adult in good health. The chain couples TRBV15 to TRBJ1-1; the match to TRBD1 covers 8 bases. The source was peripheral blood, collected on day 0 of AZD1222 vaccination. CDR3 sequence: CATRGRRTGGRVEAFF. The CDR3 bases are TGTGCCACCAGGGGCAGGAGAACAGGGGGAAGGGTTGAAGCTTTCTTT. The variable domain in full, completed from reference TRBV15 and TRBJ1-1, reads DAMVIQNPRYQVTQFGKPVTLSCSQTLNHNVMYWYQQKSSQAPKLLFHYYDKDFNNEADTPDNFQSRRPNTSFCFLDIRSPGLGDTAMYLCATRGRRTGGRVEAFFGQGTRLTVV.